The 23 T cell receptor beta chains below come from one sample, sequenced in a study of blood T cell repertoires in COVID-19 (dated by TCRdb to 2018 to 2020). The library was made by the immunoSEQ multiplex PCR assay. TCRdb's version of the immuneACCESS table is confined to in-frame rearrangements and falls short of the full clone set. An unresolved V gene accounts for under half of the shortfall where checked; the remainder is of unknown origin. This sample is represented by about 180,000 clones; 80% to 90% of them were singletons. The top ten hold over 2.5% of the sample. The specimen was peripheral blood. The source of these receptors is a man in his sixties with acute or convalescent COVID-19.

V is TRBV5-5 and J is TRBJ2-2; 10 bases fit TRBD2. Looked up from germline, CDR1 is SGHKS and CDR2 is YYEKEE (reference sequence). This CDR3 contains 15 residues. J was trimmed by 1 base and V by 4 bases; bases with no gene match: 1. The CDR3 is CASSASGRNTGELFF. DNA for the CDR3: TGTGCCAGCAGCGCTAGCGGGAGGAACACCGGGGAGCTGTTTTTT.

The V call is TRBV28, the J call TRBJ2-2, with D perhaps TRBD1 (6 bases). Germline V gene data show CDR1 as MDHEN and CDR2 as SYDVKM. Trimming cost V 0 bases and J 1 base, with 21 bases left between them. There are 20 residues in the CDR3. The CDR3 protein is CASSLWLQGKRVKNTGELFF. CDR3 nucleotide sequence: TGTGCCAGCAGTTTATGGTTGCAGGGGAAAAGGGTGAAGAACACCGGGGAGCTGTTTTTT.

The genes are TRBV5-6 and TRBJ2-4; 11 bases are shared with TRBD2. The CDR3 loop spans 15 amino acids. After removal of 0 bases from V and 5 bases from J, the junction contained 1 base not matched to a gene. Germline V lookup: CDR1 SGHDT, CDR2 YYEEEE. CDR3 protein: CASSLETSGENIQYF. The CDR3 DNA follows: TGTGCCAGCAGCTTGGAGACTAGCGGGGAAAACATTCAGTACTTC. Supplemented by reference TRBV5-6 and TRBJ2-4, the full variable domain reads DAGVTQSPTHLIKTRGQQVTLRCSPKSGHDTVSWYQQALGQGPQFIFQYYEEEERQRGNFPDRFSGHQFPNYSSELNVNALLLGDSALYLCASSLETSGENIQYFGAGTRLSVL.

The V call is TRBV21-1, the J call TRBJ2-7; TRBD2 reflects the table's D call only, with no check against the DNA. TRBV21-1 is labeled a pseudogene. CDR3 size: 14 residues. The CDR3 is CASSNREGGDEQYF. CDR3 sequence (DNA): TGTGCCAGCAGCAACCGGGAGGGCGGGGACGAGCAGTACTTC.

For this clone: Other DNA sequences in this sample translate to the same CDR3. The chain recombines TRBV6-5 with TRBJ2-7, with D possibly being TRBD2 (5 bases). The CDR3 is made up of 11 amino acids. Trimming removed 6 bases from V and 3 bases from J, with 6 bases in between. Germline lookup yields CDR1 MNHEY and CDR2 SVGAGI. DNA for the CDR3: TGTGCCAGCAGCCGGGGCTACGAGCAGTACTTC. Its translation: CASSRGYEQYF.

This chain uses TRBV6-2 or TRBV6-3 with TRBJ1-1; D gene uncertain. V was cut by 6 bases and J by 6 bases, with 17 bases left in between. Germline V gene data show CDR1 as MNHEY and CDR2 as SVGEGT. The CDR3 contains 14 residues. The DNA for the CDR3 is TGTGCCAGCAGCCCCCTTCGGGAAGCTTCTGAAGCTTTCTTT. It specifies CASSPLREASEAFF.

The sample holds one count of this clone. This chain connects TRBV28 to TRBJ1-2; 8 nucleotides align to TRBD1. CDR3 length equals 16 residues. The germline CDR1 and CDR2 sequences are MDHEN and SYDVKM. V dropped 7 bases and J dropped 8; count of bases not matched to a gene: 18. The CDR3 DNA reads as TGTGCCAGCACCATACGACAGGGGCAAGGTGGGCGAGGCTACACCTTC. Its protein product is CASTIRQGQGGRGYTF.

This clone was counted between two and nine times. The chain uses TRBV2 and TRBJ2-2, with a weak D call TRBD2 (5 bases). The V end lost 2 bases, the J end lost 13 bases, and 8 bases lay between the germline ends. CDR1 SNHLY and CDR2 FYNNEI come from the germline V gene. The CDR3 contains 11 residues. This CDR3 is CASSERRVLFF. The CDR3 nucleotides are TGTGCCAGCAGTGAAAGGCGGGTGCTGTTTTTT. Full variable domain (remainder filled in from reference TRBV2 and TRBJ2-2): EPEVTQTPSHQVTQMGQEVILRCVPISNHLYFYWYRQILGQKVEFLVSFYNNEISEKSEIFDDQFSVERPDGSNFTLKIRSTKLEDSAMYFCASSERRVLFFGEGSRLTVL.

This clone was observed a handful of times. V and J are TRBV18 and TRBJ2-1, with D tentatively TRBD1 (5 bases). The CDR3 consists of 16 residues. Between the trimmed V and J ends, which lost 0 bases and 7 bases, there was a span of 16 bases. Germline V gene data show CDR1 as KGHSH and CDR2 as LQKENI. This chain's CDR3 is CASSPPWPGKENEQFF. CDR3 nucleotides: TGTGCCAGCTCACCACCGTGGCCAGGGAAGGAAAATGAGCAGTTCTTC.

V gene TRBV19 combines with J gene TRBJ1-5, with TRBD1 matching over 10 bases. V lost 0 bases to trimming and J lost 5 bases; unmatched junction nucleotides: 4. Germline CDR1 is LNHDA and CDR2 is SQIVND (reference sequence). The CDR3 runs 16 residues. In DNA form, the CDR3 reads TGTGCCAGTAGTATAGACGGGACAGGGGTTTATCAGCCCCAGCATTTT. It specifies CASSIDGTGVYQPQHF.

CDR3 in DNA: TGTGCCAGCAGCCAAGATACAGACTTCGGCAGGGGACGCACAGATACGCAGTATTTT. Its protein is CASSQDTDFGRGRTDTQYF. The chain carries TRBV14 and TRBJ2-3, with TRBD1 as a possible D gene (6 bases). The germline V gene has CDR1 SGHDN and CDR2 FVKESK. The CDR3 is made up of 19 amino acids. V was cut by 0 bases and J by 1 base, with 20 bases left in between. Full variable domain (rest looked up from reference TRBV14 and TRBJ2-3): EAGVTQFPSHSVIEKGQTVTLRCDPISGHDNLYWYRRVMGKEIKFLLHFVKESKQDESGMPNNRFLAERTGGTYSTLKVQPAELEDSGVYFCASSQDTDFGRGRTDTQYFGPGTRLTVL.

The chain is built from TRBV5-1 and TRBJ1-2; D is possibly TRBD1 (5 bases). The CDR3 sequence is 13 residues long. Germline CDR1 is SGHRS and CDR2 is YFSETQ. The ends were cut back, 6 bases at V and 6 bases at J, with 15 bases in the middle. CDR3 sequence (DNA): TGCGCCAGCACTCGGGGGGTCGGCGATGGCTACACCTTC. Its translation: CASTRGVGDGYTF.

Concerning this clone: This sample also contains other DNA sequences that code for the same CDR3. The CDR3 here is CASSPGTATDTQYF. The CDR3 bases are TGTGCCAGCAGCCCCGGGACTGCGACAGATACGCAGTATTTT. The chain recombines TRBV7-3 with TRBJ2-3; D possibly corresponds to TRBD2 (6 bases). V was pared by 5 bases and J by 3 bases, with 12 bases between. This CDR3 contains 14 residues. Per the germline V gene, CDR1 is SGHTA and CDR2 is FQGTGA.

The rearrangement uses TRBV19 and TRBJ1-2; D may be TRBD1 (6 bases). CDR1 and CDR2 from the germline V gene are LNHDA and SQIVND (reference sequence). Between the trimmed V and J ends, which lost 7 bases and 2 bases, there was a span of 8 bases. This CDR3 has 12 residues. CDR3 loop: CASTDRNYGYTF. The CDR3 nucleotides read TGTGCCAGTACCGACAGGAACTATGGCTACACCTTC.

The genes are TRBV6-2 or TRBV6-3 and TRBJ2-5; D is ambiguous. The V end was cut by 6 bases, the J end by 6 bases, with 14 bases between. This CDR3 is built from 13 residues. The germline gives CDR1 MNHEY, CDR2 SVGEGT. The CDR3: CASSLPMRKTQYF. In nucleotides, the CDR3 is TGTGCCAGCAGCCTCCCTATGAGGAAGACCCAGTACTTC.

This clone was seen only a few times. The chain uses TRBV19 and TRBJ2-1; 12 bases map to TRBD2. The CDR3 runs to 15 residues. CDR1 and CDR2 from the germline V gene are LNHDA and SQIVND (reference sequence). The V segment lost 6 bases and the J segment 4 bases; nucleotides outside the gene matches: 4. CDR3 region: CASRTGTSGYNEQFF. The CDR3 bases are TGTGCCAGTAGGACCGGGACTAGCGGGTACAATGAGCAGTTCTTC.

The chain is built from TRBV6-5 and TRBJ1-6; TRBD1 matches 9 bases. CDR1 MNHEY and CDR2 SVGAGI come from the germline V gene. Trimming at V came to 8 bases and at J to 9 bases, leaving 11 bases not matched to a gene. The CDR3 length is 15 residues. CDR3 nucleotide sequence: TGTGCCAGCGTACCGGACAGGGGAGGTCGTTCACCCCTCCACTTT. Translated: CASVPDRGGRSPLHF.

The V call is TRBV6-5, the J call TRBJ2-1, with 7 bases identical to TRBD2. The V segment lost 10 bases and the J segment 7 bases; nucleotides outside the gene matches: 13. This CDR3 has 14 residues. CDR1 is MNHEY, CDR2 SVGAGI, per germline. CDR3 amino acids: CATKGSGGENEQFF. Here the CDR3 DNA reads TGTGCCACAAAGGGGTCGGGAGGAGAAAATGAGCAGTTCTTC.

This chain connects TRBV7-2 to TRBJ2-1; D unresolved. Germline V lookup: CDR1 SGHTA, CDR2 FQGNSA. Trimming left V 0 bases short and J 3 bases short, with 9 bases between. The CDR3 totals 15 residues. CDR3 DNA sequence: TGTGCCAGCAGCTTAGCCGGAGCCCACTACAATGAGCAGTTCTTC. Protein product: CASSLAGAHYNEQFF.

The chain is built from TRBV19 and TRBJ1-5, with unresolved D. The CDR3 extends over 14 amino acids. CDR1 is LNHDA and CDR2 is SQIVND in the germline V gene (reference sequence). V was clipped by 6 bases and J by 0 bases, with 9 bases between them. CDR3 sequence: CASRTPYSNQPQHF. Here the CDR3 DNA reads TGTGCCAGTAGAACACCTTATAGCAATCAGCCCCAGCATTTT.

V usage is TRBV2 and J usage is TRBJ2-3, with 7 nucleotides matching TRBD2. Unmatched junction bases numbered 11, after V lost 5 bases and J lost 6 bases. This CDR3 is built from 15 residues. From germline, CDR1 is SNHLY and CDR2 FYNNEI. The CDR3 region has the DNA TGTGCCAGCAGTTCCCTAGCGGTTGGGGGGGATACGCAGTATTTT. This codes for CASSSLAVGGDTQYF. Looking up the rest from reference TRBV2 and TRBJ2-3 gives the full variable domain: EPEVTQTPSHQVTQMGQEVILRCVPISNHLYFYWYRQILGQKVEFLVSFYNNEISEKSEIFDDQFSVERPDGSNFTLKIRSTKLEDSAMYFCASSSLAVGGDTQYFGPGTRLTVL.

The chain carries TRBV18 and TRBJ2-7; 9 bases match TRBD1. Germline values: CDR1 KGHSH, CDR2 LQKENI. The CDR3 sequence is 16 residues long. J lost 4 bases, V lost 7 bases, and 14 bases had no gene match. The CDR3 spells CASLPTPGTGWYEQYF. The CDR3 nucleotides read TGTGCCAGCTTACCCACTCCCGGGACAGGGTGGTACGAGCAGTACTTC.

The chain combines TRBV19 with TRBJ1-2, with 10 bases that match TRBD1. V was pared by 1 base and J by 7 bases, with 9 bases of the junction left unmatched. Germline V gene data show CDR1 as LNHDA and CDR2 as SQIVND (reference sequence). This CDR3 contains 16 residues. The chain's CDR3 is CASSIGILTGGSGYTF. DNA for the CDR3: TGTGCCAGTAGTATAGGAATCCTGACAGGGGGCAGTGGCTACACCTTC.